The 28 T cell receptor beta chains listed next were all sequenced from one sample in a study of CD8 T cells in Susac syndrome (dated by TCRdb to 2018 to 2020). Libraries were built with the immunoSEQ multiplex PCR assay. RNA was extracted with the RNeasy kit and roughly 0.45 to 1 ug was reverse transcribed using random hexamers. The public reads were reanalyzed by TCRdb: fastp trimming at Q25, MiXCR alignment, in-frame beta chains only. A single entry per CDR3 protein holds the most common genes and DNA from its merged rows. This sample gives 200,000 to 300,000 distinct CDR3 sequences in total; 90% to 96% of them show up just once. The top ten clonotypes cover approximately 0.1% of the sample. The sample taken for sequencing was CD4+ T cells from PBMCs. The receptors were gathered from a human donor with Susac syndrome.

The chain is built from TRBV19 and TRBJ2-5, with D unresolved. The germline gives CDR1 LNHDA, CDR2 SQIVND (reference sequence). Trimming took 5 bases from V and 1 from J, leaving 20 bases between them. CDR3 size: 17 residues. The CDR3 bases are TGTGCCAGTAGTCCCCGTTCTGGGAATTGGGGCCAAGAGACCCAGTACTTC. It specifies CASSPRSGNWGQETQYF. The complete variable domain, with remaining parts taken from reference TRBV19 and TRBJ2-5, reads DGGITQSPKYLFRKEGQNVTLSCEQNLNHDAMYWYRQDPGQGLRLIYYSQIVNDFQKGDIAEGYSVSREKKESFPLTVTSAQKNPTAFYLCASSPRSGNWGQETQYFGPGTRLLVL.

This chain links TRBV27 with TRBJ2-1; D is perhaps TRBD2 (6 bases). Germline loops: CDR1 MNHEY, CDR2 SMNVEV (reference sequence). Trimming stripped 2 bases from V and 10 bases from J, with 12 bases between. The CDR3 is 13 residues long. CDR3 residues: CASSLEFRGEQFF. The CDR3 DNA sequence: TGTGCCAGCAGTTTAGAATTCCGGGGGGAGCAGTTCTTC.

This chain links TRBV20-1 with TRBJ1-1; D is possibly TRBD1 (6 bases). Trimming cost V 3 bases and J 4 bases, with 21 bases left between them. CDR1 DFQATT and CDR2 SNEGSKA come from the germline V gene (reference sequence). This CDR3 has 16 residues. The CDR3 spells CSASPGGSLGSTEAFF. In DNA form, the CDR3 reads TGCAGTGCTAGTCCTGGGGGCAGTCTAGGAAGCACTGAAGCTTTCTTT.

CDR3 nucleotides: TGTGCCAGCTCACCAGACCTAGCGGGAGGGCCCAATGAGCAGTTCTTC. This translates into CASSPDLAGGPNEQFF. The chain is built from TRBV18 and TRBJ2-1, with 12 bases matching TRBD2. V shed 2 bases, J shed 6 bases, and the junction held 5 bases outside the gene matches. The germline gives CDR1 KGHSH, CDR2 LQKENI. This CDR3 has 16 residues.

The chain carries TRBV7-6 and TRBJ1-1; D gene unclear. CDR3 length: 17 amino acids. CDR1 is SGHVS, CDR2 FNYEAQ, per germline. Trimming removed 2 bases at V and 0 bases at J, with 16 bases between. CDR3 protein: CASSLQAQVGLNTEAFF. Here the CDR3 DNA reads TGTGCCAGCAGCTTACAAGCTCAGGTGGGATTGAACACTGAAGCTTTCTTT.

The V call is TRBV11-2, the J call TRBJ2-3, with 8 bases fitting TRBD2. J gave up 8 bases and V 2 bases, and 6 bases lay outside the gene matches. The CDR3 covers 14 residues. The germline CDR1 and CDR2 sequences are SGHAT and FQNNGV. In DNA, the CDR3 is TGTGCCAGCAGCTTATTTCGGGAGGGTGGTACGCAGTATTTT. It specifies CASSLFREGGTQYF.

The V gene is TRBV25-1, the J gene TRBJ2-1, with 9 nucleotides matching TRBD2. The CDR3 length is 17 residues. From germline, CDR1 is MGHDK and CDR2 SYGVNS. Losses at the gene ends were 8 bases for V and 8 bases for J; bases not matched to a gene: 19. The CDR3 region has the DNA TGTGCCAGCGGCGGCCTCCCCGGGACTAGCAATATCGATGAGCAGTTCTTC. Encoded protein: CASGGLPGTSNIDEQFF. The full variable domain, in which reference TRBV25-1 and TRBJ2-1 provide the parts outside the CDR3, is EADIYQTPRYLVIGTGKKITLECSQTMGHDKMYWYQQDPGMELHLIHYSYGVNSTEKGDLSSESTVSRIRTEHFPLTLESARPSHTSQYLCASGGLPGTSNIDEQFFGPGTRLTVL.

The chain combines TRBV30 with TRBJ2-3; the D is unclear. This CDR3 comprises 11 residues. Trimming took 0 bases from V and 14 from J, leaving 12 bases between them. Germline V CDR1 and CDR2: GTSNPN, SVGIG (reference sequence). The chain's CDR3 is CAWSVRLLAYF. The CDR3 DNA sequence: TGTGCCTGGAGTGTACGGCTTTTAGCGTATTTT.

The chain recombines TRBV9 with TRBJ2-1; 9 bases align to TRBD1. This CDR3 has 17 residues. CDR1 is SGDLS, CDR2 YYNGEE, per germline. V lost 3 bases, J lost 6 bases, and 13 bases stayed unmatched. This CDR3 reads CASSAQTGTGYVNEQFF. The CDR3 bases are TGTGCCAGCAGCGCCCAGACCGGGACAGGGTATGTCAATGAGCAGTTCTTC.

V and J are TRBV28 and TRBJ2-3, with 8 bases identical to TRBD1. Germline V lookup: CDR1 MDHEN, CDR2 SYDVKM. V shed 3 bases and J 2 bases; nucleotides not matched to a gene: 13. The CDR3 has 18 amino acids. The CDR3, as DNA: TGTGCCAGCAGTTTTAACTACCGAGAGGGACAGGACACAGATACGCAGTATTTT. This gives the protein CASSFNYREGQDTDTQYF.

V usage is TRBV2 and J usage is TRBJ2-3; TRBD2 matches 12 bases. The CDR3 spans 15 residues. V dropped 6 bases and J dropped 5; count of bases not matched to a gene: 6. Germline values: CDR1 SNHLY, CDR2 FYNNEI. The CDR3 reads CASRGLAGSGDTQYF. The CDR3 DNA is TGTGCCAGCAGAGGACTAGCGGGATCGGGAGATACGCAGTATTTT. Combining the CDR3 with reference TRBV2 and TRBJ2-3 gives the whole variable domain EPEVTQTPSHQVTQMGQEVILRCVPISNHLYFYWYRQILGQKVEFLVSFYNNEISEKSEIFDDQFSVERPDGSNFTLKIRSTKLEDSAMYFCASRGLAGSGDTQYFGPGTRLTVL.

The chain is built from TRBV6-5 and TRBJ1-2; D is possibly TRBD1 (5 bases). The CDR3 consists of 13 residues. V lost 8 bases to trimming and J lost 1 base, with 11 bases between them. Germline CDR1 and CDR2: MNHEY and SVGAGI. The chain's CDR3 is CASGAGFNYGYTF. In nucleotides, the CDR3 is TGTGCCAGCGGGGCAGGATTTAACTATGGCTACACCTTC.

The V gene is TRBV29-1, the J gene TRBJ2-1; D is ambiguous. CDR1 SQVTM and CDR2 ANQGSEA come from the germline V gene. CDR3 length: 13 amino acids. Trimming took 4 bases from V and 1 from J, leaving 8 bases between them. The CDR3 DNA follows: TGCAGCGTTGCGAACCCGTCCTACAATGAGCAGTTCTTC. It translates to CSVANPSYNEQFF.

The CDR3 nucleotides read TGCGCCAGCAGCTTGAAAGCGTTCCCTTACAATGAGCAGTTCTTC. Encoded protein: CASSLKAFPYNEQFF. This chain links TRBV5-1 with TRBJ2-1; D remains unclear. CDR1 and CDR2 (germline): SGHRS, YFSETQ. Trimming pared 1 base from V and 4 bases from J, leaving 12 bases between. This CDR3 contains 15 residues.

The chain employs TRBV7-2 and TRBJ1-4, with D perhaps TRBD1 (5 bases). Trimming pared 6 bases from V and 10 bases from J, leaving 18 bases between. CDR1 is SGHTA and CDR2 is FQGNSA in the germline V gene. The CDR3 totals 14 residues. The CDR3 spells CASSPPGAGGKLFF. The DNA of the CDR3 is TGTGCCAGCAGTCCCCCTGGTGCTGGGGGAAAACTGTTTTTT.

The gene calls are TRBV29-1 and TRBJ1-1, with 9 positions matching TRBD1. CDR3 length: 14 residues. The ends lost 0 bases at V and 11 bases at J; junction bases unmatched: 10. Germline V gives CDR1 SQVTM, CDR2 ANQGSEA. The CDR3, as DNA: TGCAGCGTTGAAGATTCTCCCGGGACAGGGCTGGCTTTCTTT. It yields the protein CSVEDSPGTGLAFF.

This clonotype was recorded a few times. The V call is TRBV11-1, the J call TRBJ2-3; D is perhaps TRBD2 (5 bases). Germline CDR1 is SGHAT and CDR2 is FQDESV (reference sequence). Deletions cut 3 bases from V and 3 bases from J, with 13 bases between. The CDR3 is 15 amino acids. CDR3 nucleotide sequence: TGTGCCAGCAGCTTTCAGAGGGTTGGAACAGATACGCAGTATTTT. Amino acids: CASSFQRVGTDTQYF.

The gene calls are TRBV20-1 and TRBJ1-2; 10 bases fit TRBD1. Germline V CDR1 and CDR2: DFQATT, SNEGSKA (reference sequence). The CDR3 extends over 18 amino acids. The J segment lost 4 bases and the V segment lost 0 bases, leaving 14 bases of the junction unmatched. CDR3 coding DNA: TGCAGTGCTAGAGATATGGGGGGAACGGGACAGGGGACCTATGGCTACACCTTC. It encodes CSARDMGGTGQGTYGYTF.

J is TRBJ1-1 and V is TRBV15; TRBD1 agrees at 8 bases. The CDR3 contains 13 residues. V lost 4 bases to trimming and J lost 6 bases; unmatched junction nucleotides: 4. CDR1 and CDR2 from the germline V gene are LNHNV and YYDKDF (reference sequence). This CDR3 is CATSIGQGPEAFF. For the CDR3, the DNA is TGTGCCACCAGCATAGGACAGGGCCCTGAAGCTTTCTTT.

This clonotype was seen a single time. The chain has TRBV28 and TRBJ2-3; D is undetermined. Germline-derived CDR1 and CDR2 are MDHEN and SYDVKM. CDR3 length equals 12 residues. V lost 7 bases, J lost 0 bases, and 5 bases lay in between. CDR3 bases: TGTGCCAGCACGGTTAGCACAGATACGCAGTATTTT. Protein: CASTVSTDTQYF. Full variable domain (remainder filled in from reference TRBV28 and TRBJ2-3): DVKVTQSSRYLVKRTGEKVFLECVQDMDHENMFWYRQDPGLGLRLIYFSYDVKMKEKGDIPEGYSVSREKKERFSLILESASTNQTSMYLCASTVSTDTQYFGPGTRLTVL.

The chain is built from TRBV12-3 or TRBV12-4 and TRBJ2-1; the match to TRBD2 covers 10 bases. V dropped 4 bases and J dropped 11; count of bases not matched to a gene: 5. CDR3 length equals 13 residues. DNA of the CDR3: TGTGCCAGCAGTTCACAACTAGCGGGGAAGCAGTTCTTC. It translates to CASSSQLAGKQFF.

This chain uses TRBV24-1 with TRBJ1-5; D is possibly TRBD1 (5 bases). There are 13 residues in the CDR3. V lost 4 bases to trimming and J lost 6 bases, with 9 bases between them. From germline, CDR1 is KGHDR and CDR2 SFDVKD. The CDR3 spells CATSEPGFQPQHF. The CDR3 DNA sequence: TGTGCCACCAGTGAACCAGGGTTTCAGCCCCAGCATTTT.

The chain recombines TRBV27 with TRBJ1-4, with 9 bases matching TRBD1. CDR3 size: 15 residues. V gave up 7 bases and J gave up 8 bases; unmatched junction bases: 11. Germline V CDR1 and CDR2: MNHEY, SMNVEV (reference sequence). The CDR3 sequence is CASNQSGTGREKLFF. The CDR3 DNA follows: TGTGCCAGCAACCAAAGCGGGACAGGGAGAGAAAAACTGTTTTTT.

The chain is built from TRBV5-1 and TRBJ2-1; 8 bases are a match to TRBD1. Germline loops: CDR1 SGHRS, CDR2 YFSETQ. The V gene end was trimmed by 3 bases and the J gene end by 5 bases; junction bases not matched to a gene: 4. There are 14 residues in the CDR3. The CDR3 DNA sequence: TGCGCCAGCAGCTCCCCGACAGGGGACAATGAGCAGTTCTTC. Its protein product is CASSSPTGDNEQFF.

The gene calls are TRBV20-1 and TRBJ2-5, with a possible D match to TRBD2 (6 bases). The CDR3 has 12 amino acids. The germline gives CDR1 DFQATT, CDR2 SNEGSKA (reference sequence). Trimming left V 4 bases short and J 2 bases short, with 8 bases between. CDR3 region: CSANREQETQYF. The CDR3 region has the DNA TGCAGTGCTAACCGGGAGCAAGAGACCCAGTACTTC.

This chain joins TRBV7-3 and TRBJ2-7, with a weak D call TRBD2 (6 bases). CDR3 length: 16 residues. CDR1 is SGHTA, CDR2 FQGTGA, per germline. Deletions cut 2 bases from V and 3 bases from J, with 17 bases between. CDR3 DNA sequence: TGTGCCAGCAGCTTATCCTCGGGAGCGGGCCTCTACGAGCAGTACTTC. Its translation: CASSLSSGAGLYEQYF.

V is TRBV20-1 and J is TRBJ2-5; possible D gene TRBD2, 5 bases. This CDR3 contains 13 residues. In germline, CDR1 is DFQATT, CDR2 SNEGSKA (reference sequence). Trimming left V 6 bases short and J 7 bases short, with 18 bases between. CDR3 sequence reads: CSADPGLEGTQYF. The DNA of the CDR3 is TGCAGTGCCGACCCGGGATTAGAGGGGACCCAGTACTTC.

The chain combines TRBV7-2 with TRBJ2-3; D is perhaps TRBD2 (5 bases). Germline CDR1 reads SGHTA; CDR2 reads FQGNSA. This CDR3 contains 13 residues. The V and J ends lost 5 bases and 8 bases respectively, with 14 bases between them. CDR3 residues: CASSPRTRVTQYF. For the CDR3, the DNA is TGTGCCAGCAGCCCGCGAACTAGAGTTACGCAGTATTTT.